This passage covers 2 T cell receptor beta chains from one sample sequenced in a study of T cell repertoires in ileal Crohn's disease. Sequencing used immunoSEQ multiplex PCR; TCRdb keeps in-frame clones, though not all of them. The sample yields approximately 13,000 clones, nearly 90% seen once. The specimen sequenced was ileal tissue. These receptors were collected from an adult with Crohn's disease.

This chain links TRBV21-1 with TRBJ2-7; no check of the table's D call, TRBD1, against the DNA was made. TRBV21-1 is a recognized pseudogene. CDR3 length: 17 residues. CDR3 amino acids: CASSKAGNDRVSYEQYF. The CDR3 DNA reads as TGTGCCAGCAGCAAAGCAGGGAACGACAGGGTCTCCTACGAGCAGTACTTC.

This clone occurred once. The rearrangement links TRBV4-1 to TRBJ1-4; 9 nucleotides align to TRBD1. This CDR3 spans 15 amino acids. V shed 2 bases, J shed 7 bases, and the junction held 5 bases outside the gene matches. Germline CDR1 is MGHRA and CDR2 is YSYEKL. CDR3 region: CASSQQQGAVEKLFF. As DNA, the CDR3 is TGCGCCAGCAGCCAACAACAGGGGGCGGTTGAAAAACTGTTTTTT.